This TCR beta chain was profiled in a study of T cell responses to AZD1222 COVID-19 vaccine. The V gene's germline CDR1 is MNHEY and CDR2 SMNVEV (reference sequence). V gave up 3 bases and J gave up 5 bases, with 17 bases separating them. The length of the CDR3 is 15 residues. The repertoire was sequenced with immunoSEQ multiplex PCR; TCRdb's copy has only in-frame clones and lacks some. The sample has approximately 180,000 clones, 85% to 90% seen once. Study-level points and caveats: Reportedly, nearly half of unique spike TCRs recognized epitopes outside B.1.351/B.1.1.7 mutations. Clonal diversity may have been underestimated in mostly white British donors.

As regards this clone: The antigen remains unidentified.

This sequence joins TRBV27 and TRBJ2-7, with D possibly being TRBD1 or TRBD2 (5 bases each). The sequencing here drew on peripheral blood, taken 28 days after the second dose of the MenACWY control vaccine. This clonotype was sampled from an adult who received the MenACWY meningococcal vaccine as a control. The CDR3 DNA sequence: TGTGCCAGCAGTTTCTGGGGGAGAAATGGGAACGAGCAGTACTTC. It yields the protein CASSFWGRNGNEQYF.